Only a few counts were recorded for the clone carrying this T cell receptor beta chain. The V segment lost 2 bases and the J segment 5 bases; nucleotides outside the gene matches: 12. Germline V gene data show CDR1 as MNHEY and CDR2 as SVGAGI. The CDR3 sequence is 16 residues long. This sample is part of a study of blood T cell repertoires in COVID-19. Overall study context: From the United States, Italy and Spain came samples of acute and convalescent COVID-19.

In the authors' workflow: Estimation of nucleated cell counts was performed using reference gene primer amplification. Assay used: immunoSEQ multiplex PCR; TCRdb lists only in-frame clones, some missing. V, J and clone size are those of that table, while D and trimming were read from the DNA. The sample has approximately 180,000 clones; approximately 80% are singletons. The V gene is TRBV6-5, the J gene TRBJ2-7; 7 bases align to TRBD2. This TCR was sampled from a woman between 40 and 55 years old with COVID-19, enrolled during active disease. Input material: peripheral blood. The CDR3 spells CASSYGYGGSGDEQYF. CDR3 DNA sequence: TGTGCCAGCAGTTACGGCTATGGCGGGAGTGGCGACGAGCAGTACTTC.